These 3 T cell receptor beta chains were sequenced from one sample in a study of T-cell memory formation after mild COVID-19. Via MiXCR, TCRdb re-called the 5' RACE reads, giving one row per CDR3 protein. This sample has hundreds of thousands of distinct CDR3 sequences, with roughly 13% found just once. Sequenced: PBMCs or a T cell subset sorted from them (not recorded which). These receptors all come from a man aged 18 to 30 who had mild COVID-19 (a few samples of this study predate the infection). Cell type and time point are not known.

This clonotype was seen repeatedly, ten times or more. The genes are TRBV12-3 or TRBV12-4 and TRBJ2-4; TRBD2 matches at 7 bases. V shed 6 bases, J shed 4 bases, and the junction held 6 bases outside the gene matches. The length of the CDR3 is 14 residues. CDR3 sequence: CASRINSGKNIQYF. The CDR3 DNA follows: TGTGCCAGCAGGATTAATAGCGGGAAAAACATTCAGTACTTC.

CDR3 in DNA: TGTGCCAGCAGCAGGTTTGCAACTAATGAAAAACTGTTTTTT. Its protein product is CASSRFATNEKLFF. V is TRBV5-5 and J is TRBJ1-4; no reliable D call. V was trimmed by 4 bases and J by 0 bases, leaving 7 bases between them. Germline CDR1 is SGHKS and CDR2 is YYEKEE (reference sequence). The CDR3 is made up of 14 amino acids.

This clonotype was observed a handful of times. This chain joins TRBV5-6 and TRBJ1-4; 8 bases map to TRBD1. After removal of 4 bases from V and 3 bases from J, the junction contained 5 bases not matched to a gene. Germline V gene lookup returns CDR1 SGHDT and CDR2 YYEEEE. This CDR3 spans 15 amino acids. CDR3 bases: TGTGCCAGCAGCAGACAGGGGACTGCTAATGAAAAACTGTTTTTT. Translated: CASSRQGTANEKLFF.